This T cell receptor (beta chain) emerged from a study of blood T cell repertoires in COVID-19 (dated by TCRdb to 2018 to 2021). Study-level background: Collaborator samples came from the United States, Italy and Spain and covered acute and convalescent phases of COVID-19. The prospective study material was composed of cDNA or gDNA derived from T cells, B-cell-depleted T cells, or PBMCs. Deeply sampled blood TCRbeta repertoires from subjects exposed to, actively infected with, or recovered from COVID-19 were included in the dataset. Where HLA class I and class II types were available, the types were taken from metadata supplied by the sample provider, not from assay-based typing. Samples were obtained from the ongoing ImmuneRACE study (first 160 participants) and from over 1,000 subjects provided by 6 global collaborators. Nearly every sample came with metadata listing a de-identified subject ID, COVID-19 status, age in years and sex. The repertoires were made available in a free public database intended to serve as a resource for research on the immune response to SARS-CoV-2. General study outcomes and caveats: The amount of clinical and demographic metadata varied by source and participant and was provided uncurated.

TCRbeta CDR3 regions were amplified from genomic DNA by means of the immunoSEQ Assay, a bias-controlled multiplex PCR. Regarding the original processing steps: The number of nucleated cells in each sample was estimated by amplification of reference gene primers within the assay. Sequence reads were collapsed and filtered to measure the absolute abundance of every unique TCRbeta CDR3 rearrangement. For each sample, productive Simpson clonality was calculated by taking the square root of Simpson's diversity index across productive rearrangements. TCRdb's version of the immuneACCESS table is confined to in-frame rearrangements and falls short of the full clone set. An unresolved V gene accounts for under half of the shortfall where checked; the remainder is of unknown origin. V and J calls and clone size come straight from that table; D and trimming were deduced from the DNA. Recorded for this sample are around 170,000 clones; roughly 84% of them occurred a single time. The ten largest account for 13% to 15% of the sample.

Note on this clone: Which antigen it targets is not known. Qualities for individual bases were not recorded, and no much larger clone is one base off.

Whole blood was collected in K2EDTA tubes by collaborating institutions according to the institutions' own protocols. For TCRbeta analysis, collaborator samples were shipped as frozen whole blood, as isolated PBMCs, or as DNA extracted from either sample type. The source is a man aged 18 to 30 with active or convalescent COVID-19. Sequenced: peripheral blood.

The nucleotide sequence is TGTGCCAGCAGTTCAGGACTAGGTCCAAATGAGCAGTTCTTC. Protein translation: CASSSGLGPNEQFF. The chain is assembled from TRBV6-2 or TRBV6-3 and TRBJ2-1, with 7 central nucleotides matching TRBD2. Trimming takes 4 bases off V and 7 bases off J; junction bases not matched to a gene: 7. CDR1 and CDR2, per the germline V gene, are MNHEY and SVGEGT. From the cysteine up to the phenylalanine, the CDR3 has a length of 14 residues. The only DNA kept is the CDR3, 42 bases in frame from the first base.